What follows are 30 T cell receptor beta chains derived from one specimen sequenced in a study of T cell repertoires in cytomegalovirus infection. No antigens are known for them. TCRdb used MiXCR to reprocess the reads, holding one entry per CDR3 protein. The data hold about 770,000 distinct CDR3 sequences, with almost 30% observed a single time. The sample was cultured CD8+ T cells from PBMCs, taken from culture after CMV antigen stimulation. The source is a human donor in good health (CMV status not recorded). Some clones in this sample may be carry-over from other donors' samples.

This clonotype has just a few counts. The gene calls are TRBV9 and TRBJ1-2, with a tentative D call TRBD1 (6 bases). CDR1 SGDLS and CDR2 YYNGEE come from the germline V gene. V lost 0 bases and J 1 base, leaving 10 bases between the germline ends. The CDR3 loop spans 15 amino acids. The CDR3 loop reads CASSVEQGSNYGYTF. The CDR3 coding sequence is TGTGCCAGCAGCGTAGAACAGGGAAGTAACTATGGCTACACCTTC.

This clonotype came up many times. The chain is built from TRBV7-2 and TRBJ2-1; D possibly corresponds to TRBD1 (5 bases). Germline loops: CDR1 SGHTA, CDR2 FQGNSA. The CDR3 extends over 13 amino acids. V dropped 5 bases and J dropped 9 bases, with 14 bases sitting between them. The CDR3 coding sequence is TGTGCCAGCAGCCTCCCAGGGCAGGGTGAGCAGTTCTTC. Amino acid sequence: CASSLPGQGEQFF.

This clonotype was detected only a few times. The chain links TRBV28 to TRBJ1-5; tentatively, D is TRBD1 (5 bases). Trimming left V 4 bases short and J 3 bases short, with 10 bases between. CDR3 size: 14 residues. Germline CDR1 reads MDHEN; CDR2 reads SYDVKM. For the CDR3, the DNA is TGTGCCAGCAGTTCCCGACAGCTCAATCAGCCCCAGCATTTT. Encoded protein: CASSSRQLNQPQHF.

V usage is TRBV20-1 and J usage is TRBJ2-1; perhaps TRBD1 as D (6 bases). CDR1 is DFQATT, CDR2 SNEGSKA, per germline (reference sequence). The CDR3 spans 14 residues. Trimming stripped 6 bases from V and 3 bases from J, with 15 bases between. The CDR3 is CSAIHRDHYNEQFF. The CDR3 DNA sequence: TGCAGTGCCATTCACAGGGATCACTACAATGAGCAGTTCTTC.

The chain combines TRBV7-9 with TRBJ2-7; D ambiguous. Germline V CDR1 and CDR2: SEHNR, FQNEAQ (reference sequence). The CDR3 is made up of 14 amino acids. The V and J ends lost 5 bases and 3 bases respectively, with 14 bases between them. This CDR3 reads CASSPILLGYEQYF. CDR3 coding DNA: TGTGCCAGCAGCCCTATCTTGCTCGGCTACGAGCAGTACTTC.

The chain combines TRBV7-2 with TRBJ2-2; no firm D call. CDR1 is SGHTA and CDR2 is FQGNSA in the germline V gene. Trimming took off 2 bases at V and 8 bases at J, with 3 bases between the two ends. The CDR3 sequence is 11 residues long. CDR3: CASSLKGELFF. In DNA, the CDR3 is TGTGCCAGCAGCTTAAAGGGGGAGCTGTTTTTT.

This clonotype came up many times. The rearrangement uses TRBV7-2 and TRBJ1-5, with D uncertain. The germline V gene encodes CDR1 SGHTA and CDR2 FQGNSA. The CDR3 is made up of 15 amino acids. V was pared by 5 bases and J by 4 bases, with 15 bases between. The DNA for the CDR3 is TGTGCCAGCAGCCCATGGGCGGCAGAGAATCAGCCCCAGCATTTT. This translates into CASSPWAAENQPQHF. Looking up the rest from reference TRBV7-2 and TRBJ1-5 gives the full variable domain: GAGVSQSPSNKVTEKGKDVELRCDPISGHTALYWYRQSLGQGLEFLIYFQGNSAPDKSGLPSDRFSAERTGGSVSTLTIQRTQQEDSAVYLCASSPWAAENQPQHFGDGTRLSIL.

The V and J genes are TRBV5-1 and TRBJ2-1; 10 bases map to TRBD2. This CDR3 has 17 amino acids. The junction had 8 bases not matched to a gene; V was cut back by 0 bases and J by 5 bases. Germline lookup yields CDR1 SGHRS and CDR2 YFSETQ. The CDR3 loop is CASSLGAGGEYDNEQFF. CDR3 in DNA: TGCGCCAGCAGCTTGGGAGCGGGGGGGGAATACGACAATGAGCAGTTCTTC. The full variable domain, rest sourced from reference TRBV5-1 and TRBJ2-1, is KAGVTQTPRYLIKTRGQQVTLSCSPISGHRSVSWYQQTPGQGLQFLFEYFSETQRNKGNFPGRFSGRQFSNSRSEMNVSTLELGDSALYLCASSLGAGGEYDNEQFFGPGTRLTVL.

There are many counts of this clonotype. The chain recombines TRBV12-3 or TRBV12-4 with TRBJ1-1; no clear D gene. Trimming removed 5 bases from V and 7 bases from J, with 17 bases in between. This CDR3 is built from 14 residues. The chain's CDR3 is CASSRDLHADEAFF. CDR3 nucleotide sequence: TGTGCCAGCAGTCGAGATTTGCACGCGGATGAAGCTTTCTTT.

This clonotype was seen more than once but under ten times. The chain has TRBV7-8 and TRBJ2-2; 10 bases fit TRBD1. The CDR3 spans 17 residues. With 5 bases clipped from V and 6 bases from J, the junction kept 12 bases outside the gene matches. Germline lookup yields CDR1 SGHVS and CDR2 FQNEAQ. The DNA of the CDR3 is TGTGCCAGCAGCCTAGTCCGAGACAGGGGGCTGGCCGGGGAGCTGTTTTTT. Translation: CASSLVRDRGLAGELFF.

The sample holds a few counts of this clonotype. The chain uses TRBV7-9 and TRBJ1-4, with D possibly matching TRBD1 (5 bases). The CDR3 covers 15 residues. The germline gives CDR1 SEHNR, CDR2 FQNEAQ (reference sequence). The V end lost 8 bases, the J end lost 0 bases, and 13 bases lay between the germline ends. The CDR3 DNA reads TGTGCCAGCGTAGCAGGGCGAACAACTAATGAAAAACTGTTTTTT. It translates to CASVAGRTTNEKLFF.

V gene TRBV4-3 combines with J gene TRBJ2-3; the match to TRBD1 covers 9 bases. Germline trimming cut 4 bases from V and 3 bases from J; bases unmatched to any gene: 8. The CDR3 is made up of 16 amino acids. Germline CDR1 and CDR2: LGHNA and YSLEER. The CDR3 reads CASSPQTGGSTDTQYF. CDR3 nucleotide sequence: TGCGCCAGCAGCCCCCAGACAGGGGGTTCGACAGATACGCAGTATTTT.

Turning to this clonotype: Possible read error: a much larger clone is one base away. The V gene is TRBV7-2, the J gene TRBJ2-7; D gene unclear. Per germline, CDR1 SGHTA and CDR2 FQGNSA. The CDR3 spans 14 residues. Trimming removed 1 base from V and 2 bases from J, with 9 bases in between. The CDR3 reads CASSLEQTAYEQYF. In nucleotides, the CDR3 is TGTGCCAGCAGCTTAGAACAGACCGCCTACGAGCAGTACTTC. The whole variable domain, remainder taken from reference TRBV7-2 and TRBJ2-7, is GAGVSQSPSNKVTEKGKDVELRCDPISGHTALYWYRQSLGQGLEFLIYFQGNSAPDKSGLPSDRFSAERTGGSVSTLTIQRTQQEDSAVYLCASSLEQTAYEQYFGPGTRLTVT.

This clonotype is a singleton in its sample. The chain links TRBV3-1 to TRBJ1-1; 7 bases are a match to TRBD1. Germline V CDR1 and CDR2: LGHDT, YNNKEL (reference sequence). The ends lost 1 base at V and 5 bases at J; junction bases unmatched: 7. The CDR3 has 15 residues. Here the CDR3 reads CASSQGTRGKTEAFF. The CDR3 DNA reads TGTGCCAGCAGCCAAGGCACCAGGGGGAAAACTGAAGCTTTCTTT.

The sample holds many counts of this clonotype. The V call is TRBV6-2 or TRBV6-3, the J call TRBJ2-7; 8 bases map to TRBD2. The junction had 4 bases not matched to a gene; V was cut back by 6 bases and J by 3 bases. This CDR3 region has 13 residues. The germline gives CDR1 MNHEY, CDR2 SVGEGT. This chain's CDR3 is CASSPSGSYEQYV. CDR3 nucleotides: TGTGCCAGCAGCCCGAGCGGGAGCTACGAGCAGTACGTC.

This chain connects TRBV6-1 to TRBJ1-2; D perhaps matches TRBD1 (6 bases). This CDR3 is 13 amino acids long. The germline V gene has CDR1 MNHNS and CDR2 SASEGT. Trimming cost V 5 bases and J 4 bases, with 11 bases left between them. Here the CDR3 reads CASSYGQIYGYTF. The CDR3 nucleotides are TGTGCCAGCAGTTACGGACAGATCTATGGCTACACCTTC.

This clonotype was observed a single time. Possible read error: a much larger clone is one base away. Here the CDR3 reads CASSVGHTEAFF. The DNA of the CDR3 is TGTGCCAGCAGCGTAGGACACACTGAAGCTTTCTTT. The gene calls are TRBV9 and TRBJ1-1; D gene ambiguous. Germline values: CDR1 SGDLS, CDR2 YYNGEE. The CDR3 covers 12 residues. V was cut by 0 bases and J by 3 bases, with 3 bases left in between.

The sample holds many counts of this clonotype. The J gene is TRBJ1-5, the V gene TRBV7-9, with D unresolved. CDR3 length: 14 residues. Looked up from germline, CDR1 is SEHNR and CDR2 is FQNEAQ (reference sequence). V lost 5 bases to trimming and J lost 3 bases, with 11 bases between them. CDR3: CASSPPADNQPQHF. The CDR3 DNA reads TGTGCCAGCAGCCCCCCGGCGGACAATCAGCCCCAGCATTTT.

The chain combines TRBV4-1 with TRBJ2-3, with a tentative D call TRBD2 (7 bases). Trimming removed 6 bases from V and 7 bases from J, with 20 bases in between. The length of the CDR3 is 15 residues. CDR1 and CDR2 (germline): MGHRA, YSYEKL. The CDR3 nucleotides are TGCGCCAGCAGTCCTCAAGGGGGGGTACCGTATACGCAGTATTTT. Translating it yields CASSPQGGVPYTQYF.

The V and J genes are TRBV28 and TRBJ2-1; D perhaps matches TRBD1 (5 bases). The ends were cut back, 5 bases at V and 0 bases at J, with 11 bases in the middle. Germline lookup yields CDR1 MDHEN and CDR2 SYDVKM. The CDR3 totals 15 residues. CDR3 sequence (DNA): TGTGCCAGCAGTCCAATCGACAGCTCCTACAATGAGCAGTTCTTC. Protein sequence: CASSPIDSSYNEQFF.

The DNA of the CDR3 is TGTGCCAGTAGTCGACGGACAGAAACGTCACCTCTTCATATGGGCTACACCTTC. It specifies CASSRRTETSPLHMGYTF. The rearrangement joins TRBV19 to TRBJ1-2; D may be TRBD1 (6 bases). Looked up from germline, CDR1 is LNHDA and CDR2 is SQIVND (reference sequence). V lost 5 bases, J lost 8 bases, and 30 bases lay in between. CDR3 length: 18 amino acids.

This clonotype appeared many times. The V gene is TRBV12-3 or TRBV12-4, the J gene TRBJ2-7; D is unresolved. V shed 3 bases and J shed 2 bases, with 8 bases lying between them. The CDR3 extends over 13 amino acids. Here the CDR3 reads CASSLGNPYEQYF. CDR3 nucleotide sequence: TGTGCCAGCAGTTTGGGAAACCCCTACGAGCAGTACTTC.

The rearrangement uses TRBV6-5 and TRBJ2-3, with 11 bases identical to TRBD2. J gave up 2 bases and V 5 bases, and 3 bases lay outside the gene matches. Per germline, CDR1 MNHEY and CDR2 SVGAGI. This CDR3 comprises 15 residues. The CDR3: CASSTTSGATDTQYF. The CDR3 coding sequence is TGTGCCAGCAGTACGACTAGCGGGGCCACAGATACGCAGTATTTT.

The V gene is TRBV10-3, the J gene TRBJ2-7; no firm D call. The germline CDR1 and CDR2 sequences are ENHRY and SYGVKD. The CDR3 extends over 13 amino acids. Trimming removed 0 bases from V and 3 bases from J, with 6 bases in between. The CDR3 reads CAISESPDYEQYF. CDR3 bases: TGTGCCATCAGTGAGTCCCCGGACTACGAGCAGTACTTC.

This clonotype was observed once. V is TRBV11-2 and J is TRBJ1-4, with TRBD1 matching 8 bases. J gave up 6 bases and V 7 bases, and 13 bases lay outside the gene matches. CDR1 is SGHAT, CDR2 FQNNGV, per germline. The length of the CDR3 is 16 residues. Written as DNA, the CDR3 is TGTGCCAGCACCCATCGGTTCGGGACAGGACATGAAAAACTGTTTTTT. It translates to CASTHRFGTGHEKLFF.

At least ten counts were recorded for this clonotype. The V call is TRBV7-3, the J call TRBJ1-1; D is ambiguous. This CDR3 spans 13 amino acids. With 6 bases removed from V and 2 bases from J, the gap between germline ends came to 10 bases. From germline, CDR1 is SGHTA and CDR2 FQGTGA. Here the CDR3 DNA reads TGTGCCAGCAGGTCTGGGGAAAACACTGAAGCTTTCTTT. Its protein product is CASRSGENTEAFF.

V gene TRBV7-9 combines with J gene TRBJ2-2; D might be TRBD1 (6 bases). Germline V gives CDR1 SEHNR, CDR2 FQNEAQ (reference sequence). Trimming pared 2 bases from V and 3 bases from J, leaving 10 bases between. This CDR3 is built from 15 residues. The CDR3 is CASSLIQGDTGELFF. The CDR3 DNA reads TGTGCCAGCAGCTTAATACAGGGCGACACCGGGGAGCTGTTTTTT.

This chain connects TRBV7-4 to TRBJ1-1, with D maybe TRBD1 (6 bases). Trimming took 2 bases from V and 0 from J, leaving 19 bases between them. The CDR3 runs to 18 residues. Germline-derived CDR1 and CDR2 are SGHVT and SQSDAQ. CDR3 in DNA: TGTGCCAGCAGCTTACTGGGTGGGGGCCTGGGGATGAACACTGAAGCTTTCTTT. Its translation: CASSLLGGGLGMNTEAFF.

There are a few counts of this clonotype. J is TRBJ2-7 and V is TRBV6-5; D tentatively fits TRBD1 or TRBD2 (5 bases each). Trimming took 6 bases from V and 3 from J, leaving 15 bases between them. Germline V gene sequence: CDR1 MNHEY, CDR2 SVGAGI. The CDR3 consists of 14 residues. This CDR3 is CASSASGRGYEQYF. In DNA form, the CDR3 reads TGTGCCAGCAGCGCTTCGGGACGAGGCTACGAGCAGTACTTC.

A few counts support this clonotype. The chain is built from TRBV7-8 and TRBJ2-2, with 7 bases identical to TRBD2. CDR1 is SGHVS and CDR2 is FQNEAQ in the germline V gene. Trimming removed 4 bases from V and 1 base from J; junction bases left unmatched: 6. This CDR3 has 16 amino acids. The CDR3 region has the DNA TGTGCCAGCAGCTCAAGCGGGACGTTGAACACCGGGGAGCTGTTTTTT. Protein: CASSSSGTLNTGELFF. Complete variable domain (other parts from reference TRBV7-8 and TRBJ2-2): GAGVSQSPRYKVAKRGQDVALRCDPISGHVSLFWYQQALGQGPEFLTYFQNEAQLDKSGLPSDRFFAERPEGSVSTLKIQRTQQEDSAVYLCASSSSGTLNTGELFFGEGSRLTVL.